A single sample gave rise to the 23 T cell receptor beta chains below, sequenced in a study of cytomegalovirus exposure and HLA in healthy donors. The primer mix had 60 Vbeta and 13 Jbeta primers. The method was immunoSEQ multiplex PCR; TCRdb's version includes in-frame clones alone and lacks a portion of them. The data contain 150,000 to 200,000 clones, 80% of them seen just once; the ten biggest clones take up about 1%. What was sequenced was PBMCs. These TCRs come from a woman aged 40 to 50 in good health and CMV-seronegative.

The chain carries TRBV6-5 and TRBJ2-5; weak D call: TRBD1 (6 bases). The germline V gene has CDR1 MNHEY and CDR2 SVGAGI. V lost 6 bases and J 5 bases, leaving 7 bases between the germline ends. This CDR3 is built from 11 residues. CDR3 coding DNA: TGTGCCAGCAGGGACAGCGAGACCCAGTACTTC. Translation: CASRDSETQYF.

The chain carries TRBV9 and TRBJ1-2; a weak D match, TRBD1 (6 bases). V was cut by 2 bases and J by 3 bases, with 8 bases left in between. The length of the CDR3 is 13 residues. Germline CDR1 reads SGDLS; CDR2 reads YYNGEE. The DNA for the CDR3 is TGTGCCAGCAGCGTCTACAGGGACTATGGCTACACCTTC. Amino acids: CASSVYRDYGYTF.

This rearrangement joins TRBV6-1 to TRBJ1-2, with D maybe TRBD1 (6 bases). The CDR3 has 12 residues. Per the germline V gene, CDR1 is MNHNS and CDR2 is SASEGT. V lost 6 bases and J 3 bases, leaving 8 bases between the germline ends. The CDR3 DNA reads TGTGCCAGCAGACAGGGACACTATGGCTACACCTTC. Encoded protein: CASRQGHYGYTF.

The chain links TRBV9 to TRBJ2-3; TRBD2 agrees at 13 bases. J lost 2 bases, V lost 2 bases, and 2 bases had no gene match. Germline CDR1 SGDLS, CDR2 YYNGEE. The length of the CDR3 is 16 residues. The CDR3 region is CASSVTSGRITDTQYF. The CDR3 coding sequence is TGTGCCAGCAGCGTGACTAGCGGGAGGATCACAGATACGCAGTATTTT.

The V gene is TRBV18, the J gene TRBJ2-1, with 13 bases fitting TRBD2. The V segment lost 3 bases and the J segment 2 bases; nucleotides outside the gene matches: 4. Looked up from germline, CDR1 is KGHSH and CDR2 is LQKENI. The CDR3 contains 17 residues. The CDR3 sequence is CASSPRLAGGTYNEQFF. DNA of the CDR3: TGTGCCAGCTCACCCAGACTAGCGGGAGGAACCTACAATGAGCAGTTCTTC.

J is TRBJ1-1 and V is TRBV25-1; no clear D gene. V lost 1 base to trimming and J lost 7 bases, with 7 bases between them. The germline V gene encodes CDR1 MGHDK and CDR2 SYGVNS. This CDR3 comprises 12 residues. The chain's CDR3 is CASSELRSEAFF. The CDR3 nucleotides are TGTGCCAGCAGTGAATTGCGGAGTGAAGCTTTCTTT. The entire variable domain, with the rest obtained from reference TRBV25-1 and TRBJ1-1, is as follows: EADIYQTPRYLVIGTGKKITLECSQTMGHDKMYWYQQDPGMELHLIHYSYGVNSTEKGDLSSESTVSRIRTEHFPLTLESARPSHTSQYLCASSELRSEAFFGQGTRLTVV.

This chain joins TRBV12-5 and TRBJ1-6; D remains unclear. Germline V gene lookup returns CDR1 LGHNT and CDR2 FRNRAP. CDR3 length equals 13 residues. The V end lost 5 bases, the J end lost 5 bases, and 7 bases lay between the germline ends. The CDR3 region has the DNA TGTGCTAGTGGTCCCCCAAATAATTCACCCCTCCACTTT. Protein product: CASGPPNNSPLHF.

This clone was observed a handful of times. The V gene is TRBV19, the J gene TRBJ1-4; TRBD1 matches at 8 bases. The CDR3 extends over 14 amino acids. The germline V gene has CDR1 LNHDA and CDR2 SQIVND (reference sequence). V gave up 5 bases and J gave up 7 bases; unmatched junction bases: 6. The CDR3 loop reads CASSPTGGTEKLFF. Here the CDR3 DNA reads TGTGCCAGTAGTCCCACAGGGGGGACTGAAAAACTGTTTTTT.

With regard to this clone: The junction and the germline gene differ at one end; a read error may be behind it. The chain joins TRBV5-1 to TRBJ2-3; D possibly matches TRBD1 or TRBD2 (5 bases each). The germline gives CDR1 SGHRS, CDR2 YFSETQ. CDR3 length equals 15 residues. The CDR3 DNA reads TGCGCCAGTAGCTTGGAGGCCAGCCAGGGAGATACGCAGTATTTT. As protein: CASSLEASQGDTQYF.

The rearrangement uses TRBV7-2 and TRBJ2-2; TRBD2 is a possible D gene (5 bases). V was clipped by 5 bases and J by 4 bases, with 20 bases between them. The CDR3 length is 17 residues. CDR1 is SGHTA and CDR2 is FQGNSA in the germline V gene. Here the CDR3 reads CASSPLDLTGVTGELFF. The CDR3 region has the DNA TGTGCCAGCAGCCCCCTGGACTTAACCGGAGTCACCGGGGAGCTGTTTTTT.

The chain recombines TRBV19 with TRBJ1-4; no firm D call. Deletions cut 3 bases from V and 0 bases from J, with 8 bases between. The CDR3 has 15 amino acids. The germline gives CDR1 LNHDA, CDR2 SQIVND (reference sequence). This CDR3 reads CASSIWRTTNEKLFF. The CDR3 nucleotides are TGTGCCAGTAGTATCTGGCGGACAACTAATGAAAAACTGTTTTTT. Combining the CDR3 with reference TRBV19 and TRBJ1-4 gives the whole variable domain DGGITQSPKYLFRKEGQNVTLSCEQNLNHDAMYWYRQDPGQGLRLIYYSQIVNDFQKGDIAEGYSVSREKKESFPLTVTSAQKNPTAFYLCASSIWRTTNEKLFFGSGTQLSVL.

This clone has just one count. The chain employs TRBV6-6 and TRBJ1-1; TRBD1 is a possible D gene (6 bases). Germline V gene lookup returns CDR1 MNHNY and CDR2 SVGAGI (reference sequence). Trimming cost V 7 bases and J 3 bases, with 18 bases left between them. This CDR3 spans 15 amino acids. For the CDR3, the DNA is TGTGCCAGCACCACGACAGGACCCTTATACACTGAAGCTTTCTTT. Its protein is CASTTTGPLYTEAFF.

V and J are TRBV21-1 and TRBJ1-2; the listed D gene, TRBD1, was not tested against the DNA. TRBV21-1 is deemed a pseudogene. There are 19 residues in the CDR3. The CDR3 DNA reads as TGTGCCAGCAGCACAACGACAGGTTTCGAGGCTATAATCAACTATGGCTACACCTTC. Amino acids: CASSTTTGFEAIINYGYTF.

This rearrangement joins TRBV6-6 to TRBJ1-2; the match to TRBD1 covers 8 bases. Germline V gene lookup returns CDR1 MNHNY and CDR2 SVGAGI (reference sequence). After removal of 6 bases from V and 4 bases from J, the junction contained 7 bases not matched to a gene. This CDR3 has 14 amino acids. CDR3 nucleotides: TGTGCCAGCAGCCGGACAGGGCCAGCCTATGGCTACACCTTC. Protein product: CASSRTGPAYGYTF.

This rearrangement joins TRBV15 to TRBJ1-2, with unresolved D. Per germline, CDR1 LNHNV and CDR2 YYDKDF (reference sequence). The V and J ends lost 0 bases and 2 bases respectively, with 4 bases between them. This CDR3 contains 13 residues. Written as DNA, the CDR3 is TGTGCCACCAGCAGAGATATGAACTATGGCTACACCTTC. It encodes CATSRDMNYGYTF.

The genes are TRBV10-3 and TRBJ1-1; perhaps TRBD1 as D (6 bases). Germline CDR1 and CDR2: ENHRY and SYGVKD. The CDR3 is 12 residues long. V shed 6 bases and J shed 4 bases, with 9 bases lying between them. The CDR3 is CAISPRGTEAFF. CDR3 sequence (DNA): TGTGCCATCAGCCCCAGGGGCACTGAAGCTTTCTTT.

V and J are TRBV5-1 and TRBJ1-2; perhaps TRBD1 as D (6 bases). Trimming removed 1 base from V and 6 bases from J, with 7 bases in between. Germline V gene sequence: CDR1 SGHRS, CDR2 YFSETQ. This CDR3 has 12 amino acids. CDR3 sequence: CASSLTGNGYTF. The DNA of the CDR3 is TGCGCCAGCAGCTTGACAGGGAATGGCTACACCTTC.

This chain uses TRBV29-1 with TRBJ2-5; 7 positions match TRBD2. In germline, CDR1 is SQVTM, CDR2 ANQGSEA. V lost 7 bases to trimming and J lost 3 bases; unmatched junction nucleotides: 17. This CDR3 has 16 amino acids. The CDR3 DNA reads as TGCAGCGAAGCAGTTATGGCTGGGGCGGGAGAAGAGACCCAGTACTTC. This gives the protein CSEAVMAGAGEETQYF.

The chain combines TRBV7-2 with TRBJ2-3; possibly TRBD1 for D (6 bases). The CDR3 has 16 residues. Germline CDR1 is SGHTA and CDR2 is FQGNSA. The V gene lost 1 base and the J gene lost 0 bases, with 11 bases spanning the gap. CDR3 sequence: CASSLVGTLSTDTQYF. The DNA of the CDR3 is TGTGCCAGCAGCTTAGTGGGGACACTAAGCACAGATACGCAGTATTTT. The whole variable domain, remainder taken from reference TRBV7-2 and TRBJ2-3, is GAGVSQSPSNKVTEKGKDVELRCDPISGHTALYWYRQSLGQGLEFLIYFQGNSAPDKSGLPSDRFSAERTGGSVSTLTIQRTQQEDSAVYLCASSLVGTLSTDTQYFGPGTRLTVL.

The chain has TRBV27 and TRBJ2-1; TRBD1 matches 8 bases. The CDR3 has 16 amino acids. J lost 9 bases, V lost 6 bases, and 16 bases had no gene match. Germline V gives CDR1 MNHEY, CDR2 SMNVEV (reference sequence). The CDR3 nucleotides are TGTGCCAGCAGACGGCCAGGGGGCGCCCAGTTGTTTGAGCAGTTCTTC. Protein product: CASRRPGGAQLFEQFF.

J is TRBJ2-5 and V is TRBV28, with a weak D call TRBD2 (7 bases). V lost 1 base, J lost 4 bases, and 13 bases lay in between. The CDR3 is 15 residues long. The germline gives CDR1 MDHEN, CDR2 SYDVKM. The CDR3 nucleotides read TGTGCCAGCAGTTTATCTGGGGAGGGGGGAGAGACCCAGTACTTC. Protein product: CASSLSGEGGETQYF.

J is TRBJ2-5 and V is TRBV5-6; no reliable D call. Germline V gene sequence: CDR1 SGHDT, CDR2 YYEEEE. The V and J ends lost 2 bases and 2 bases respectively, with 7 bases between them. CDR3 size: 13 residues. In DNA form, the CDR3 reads TGTGCCAGCAGCTTAATGCGGCAAGAGACCCAGTACTTC. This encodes CASSLMRQETQYF.

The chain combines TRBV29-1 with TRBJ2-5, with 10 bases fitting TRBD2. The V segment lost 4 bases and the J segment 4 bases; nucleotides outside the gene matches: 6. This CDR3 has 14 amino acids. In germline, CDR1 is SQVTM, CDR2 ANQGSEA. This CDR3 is CSVGASGGGETQYF. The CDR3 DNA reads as TGCAGCGTTGGGGCAAGCGGGGGGGGAGAGACCCAGTACTTC.